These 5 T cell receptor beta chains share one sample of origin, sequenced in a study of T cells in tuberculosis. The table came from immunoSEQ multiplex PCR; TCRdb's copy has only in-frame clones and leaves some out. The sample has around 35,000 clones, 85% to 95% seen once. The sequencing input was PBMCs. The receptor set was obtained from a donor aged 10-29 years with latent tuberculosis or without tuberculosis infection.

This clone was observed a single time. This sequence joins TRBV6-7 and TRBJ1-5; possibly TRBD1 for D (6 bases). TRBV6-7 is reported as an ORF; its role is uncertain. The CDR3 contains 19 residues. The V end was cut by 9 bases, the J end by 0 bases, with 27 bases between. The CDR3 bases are TGTGCCAGAAAAACAGGGCGGTTGGGATGCGACTATAGCAATCAGCCCCAGCATTTT. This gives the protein CARKTGRLGCDYSNQPQHF.

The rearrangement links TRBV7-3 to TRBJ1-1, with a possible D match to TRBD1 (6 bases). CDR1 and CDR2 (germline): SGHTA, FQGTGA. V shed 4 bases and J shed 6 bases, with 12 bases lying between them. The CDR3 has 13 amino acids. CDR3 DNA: TGTGCCAGCAGCTCAGGGGAGAGGGCTGAAGCTTTCTTT. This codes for CASSSGERAEAFF. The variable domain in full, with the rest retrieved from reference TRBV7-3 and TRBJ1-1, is GAGVSQTPSNKVTEKGKYVELRCDPISGHTALYWYRQSLGQGPEFLIYFQGTGAADDSGLPNDRFFAVRPEGSVSTLKIQRTERGDSAVYLCASSSGERAEAFFGQGTRLTVV.

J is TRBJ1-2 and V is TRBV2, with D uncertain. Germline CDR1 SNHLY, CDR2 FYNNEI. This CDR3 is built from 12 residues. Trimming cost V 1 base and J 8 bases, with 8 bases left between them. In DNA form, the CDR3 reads TGTGCCAGCAGTGAAGAAGAGGCGGGCTACACCTTC. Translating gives CASSEEEAGYTF.

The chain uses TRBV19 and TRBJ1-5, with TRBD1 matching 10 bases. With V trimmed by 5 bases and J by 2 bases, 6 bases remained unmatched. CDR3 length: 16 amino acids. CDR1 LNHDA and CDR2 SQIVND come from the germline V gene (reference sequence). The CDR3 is CASSSLGTGGNQPQHF. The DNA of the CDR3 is TGTGCCAGTAGTTCACTGGGGACAGGGGGCAATCAGCCCCAGCATTTT.

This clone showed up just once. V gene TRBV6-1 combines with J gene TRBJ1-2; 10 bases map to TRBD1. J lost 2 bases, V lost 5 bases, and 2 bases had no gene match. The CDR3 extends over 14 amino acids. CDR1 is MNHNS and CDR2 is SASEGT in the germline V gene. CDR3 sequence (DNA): TGTGCCAGCAGTTCGGGACAGGGGAACTATGGCTACACCTTC. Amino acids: CASSSGQGNYGYTF.